This T cell receptor (beta chain) derives from a study of response to subunit inactivated influenza vaccine. This clonotype was observed a handful of times. Its antigen remains unidentified. The CDR3 loop spans 14 amino acids. Germline CDR1 DFQATT, CDR2 SNEGSKA (reference sequence). Trimming removed 4 bases from V and 5 bases from J; junction bases left unmatched: 7. Study outcomes and limitations: That few new T cells are recruited by each seasonal influenza vaccination was the authors' suggestion.

Each CDR3 protein is one row after TCRdb ran MiXCR on the RT-PCR reads. The sample contains 650,000 to 800,000 distinct CDR3 sequences, around a sixth of which appear only once. The TCR originated in a man in his fifties or sixties who received an inactivated influenza vaccine. The sequenced sample was PBMCs from blood, obtained around 5 days after vaccination. The rearrangement uses TRBV20-1 and TRBJ2-1; 8 positions agree with TRBD2. CDR3 bases: TGCAGTGCTACGATTAGCGGGATCAACAATGAGCAGTTCTTC. This translates into CSATISGINNEQFF.